A selection of T cell receptor beta chains follows, all from one sample in a study of blood T cell repertoires in COVID-19. The repertoire was sequenced with immunoSEQ multiplex PCR; TCRdb's copy has only in-frame clones and lacks some. The table has about 110,000 clones, about two thirds seen once. The material sequenced was peripheral blood. The source of these receptors is a woman between 35 and 50 years old with acute or convalescent COVID-19. Each CDR3 is given with its conserved first and last residue. D genes are given only for firm matches. Clone size is stated in some rows and not others, as once, few, many or a class when expanded.

TRBJ1-2 | NA | TRBV6-5 | NA | CASRENRYKGYTF | TGTGCCAGCAGAGAGAACAGGTACAAGGGCTACACCTTC
TRBJ2-7 | NA | TRBV18 | few | CASSPASEQYF | TGTGCCAGCTCACCCGCTAGCGAGCAGTACTTC
TRBJ2-3 | NA | TRBV27 | NA | CASSPDLAARTDTQYF | TGTGCCAGCAGTCCTGATTTAGCAGCGCGGACAGATACGCAGTATTTT
TRBJ1-2 | TRBD1 | TRBV7-3 | NA | CASSLTAWDSYGYTF | TGTGCCAGCAGCTTAACTGCCTGGGACAGCTATGGCTACACCTTC
TRBJ1-6 | NA | TRBV5-8 | NA | CASSSYLQTGYNSPLHF | TGTGCCAGCAGCTCCTATCTCCAGACGGGCTATAATTCACCCCTCCACTTT
TRBJ2-5 | TRBD1 | TRBV6-4 | NA | CASSETGGSETQYF | TGTGCCAGCAGTGAGACAGGGGGCTCAGAGACCCAGTACTTC
TRBJ2-5 | TRBD2 | TRBV15 | NA | CATSRGTSGKSETQYF | TGTGCCACCAGCAGGGGGACTAGCGGGAAGTCCGAGACCCAGTACTTC
TRBJ2-1 | TRBD2 | TRBV6-2/TRBV6-3 | NA | CASSYRSSGGVYSVDEQFF | TGTGCCAGCAGTTACCGGTCTAGCGGGGGGGTCTATTCGGTGGATGAGCAGTTCTTC
TRBJ2-6 | TRBD1 | TRBV5-1 | NA | CASTQRTGDSGANVLTF | TGCGCCAGCACCCAACGGACAGGGGACTCTGGGGCCAACGTCCTGACTTTC
TRBJ1-1 | NA | TRBV12-3/TRBV12-4 | NA | CASSWSGNTEAFF | TGTGCCAGCAGTTGGAGCGGGAACACTGAAGCTTTCTTT
TRBJ2-3 | NA | TRBV27 | NA | CASRIGAADTQYF | TGTGCCAGCAGGATCGGAGCTGCAGATACGCAGTATTTT
TRBJ2-1 | TRBD2 | TRBV4-1 | NA | CASSQLGLAGSEQFF | TGCGCCAGCAGCCAACTGGGACTAGCGGGGAGTGAGCAGTTCTTC
TRBJ2-1 | TRBD2 | TRBV4-1 | NA | CASRTSGGLYNEQFF | TGCGCCAGCAGGACTAGCGGGGGGTTATACAATGAGCAGTTCTTC
TRBJ1-1 | TRBD1 | TRBV5-1 | NA | CASSRLGTGDTEAFF | TGCGCCAGCAGCCGCCTCGGGACAGGGGACACTGAAGCTTTCTTT
TRBJ2-7 | NA | TRBV7-3 | NA | CASSVGPGGEQYF | TGTGCCAGCAGCGTGGGCCCCGGTGGTGAGCAGTACTTC
TRBJ1-1 | NA | TRBV7-9 | NA | CASSEMNTEAFF | TGTGCCAGCAGCGAGATGAACACTGAAGCTTTCTTT
TRBJ2-5 | TRBD2 | TRBV5-1 | few | CASSLEPSGVGTQYF | TGCGCCAGCAGCTTGGAGCCTAGCGGGGTGGGGACCCAGTACTTC
TRBJ2-4 | NA | TRBV11-2 | NA | CASSLGGNLAKNIQYF | TGTGCCAGCAGCTTAGGAGGGAACCTAGCCAAAAACATTCAGTACTTC
TRBJ2-2 | NA | TRBV9 | many | CASSVAYRVVSVGELFF | TGTGCCAGCAGCGTAGCTTACAGGGTTGTCAGTGTCGGGGAGCTGTTTTTT
TRBJ2-5 | TRBD1 | TRBV7-2 | NA | CASSSGTGATQYF | TGTGCCAGCAGCTCCGGGACAGGGGCGACCCAGTACTTC
TRBJ2-3 | NA | TRBV13 | NA | CASSPRVDTQYF | TGTGCCAGCAGCCCCCGGGTAGATACGCAGTATTTT
TRBJ1-4 | NA | TRBV19 | few | CASSFTGTSLFF | TGTGCCAGTAGTTTTACAGGTACTTCACTGTTTTTT
TRBJ2-3 | TRBD1 | TRBV6-5 | NA | CASSFQPTGDTDTQYF | TGTGCCAGCAGTTTTCAACCGACAGGGGACACAGATACGCAGTATTTT
TRBJ1-2 | TRBD1 | TRBV6-1 | NA | CASSLTGNYGYTF | TGTGCCAGCAGTTTGACAGGGAACTATGGCTACACCTTC
TRBJ2-5 | NA | TRBV5-1 | once | CASRRTTSSEETQYF | TGCGCCAGCAGGCGGACGACTAGTTCCGAAGAGACCCAGTACTTC
TRBJ1-2 | NA | TRBV30 | NA | CAWTLVAGYGYTF | TGTGCCTGGACCCTTGTAGCTGGCTATGGCTACACCTTC
TRBJ2-4 | TRBD1 | TRBV19 | NA | CASSIVTGGTGIQYF | TGTGCCAGTAGTATTGTGACAGGGGGGACAGGCATTCAGTACTTC
TRBJ1-5 | NA | TRBV11-2 | once | CASSLGQGNQPQHF | TGTGCCAGCAGCTTGGGGCAGGGAAATCAGCCCCAGCATTTT
TRBJ1-4 | TRBD1 | TRBV15 | NA | CATSRDPQGAVNEKLFF | TGTGCCACCAGCAGAGATCCACAGGGGGCTGTTAATGAAAAACTGTTTTTT
TRBJ1-3 | TRBD1 | TRBV5-6 | NA | CASSLRDRVTISGNTIYF | TGTGCCAGCAGCTTGCGAGACAGGGTAACAATCTCTGGAAACACCATATATTTT
TRBJ2-2 | NA | TRBV5-4 | NA | CASSFAGLITGELFF | TGTGCCAGCAGCTTCGCGGGACTTATCACCGGGGAGCTGTTTTTT
TRBJ1-4 | NA | TRBV18 | once | CASSTQNPGLLEKLFF | TGTGCCAGCTCAACCCAGAACCCGGGACTTCTTGAAAAACTGTTTTTT
TRBJ1-1 | TRBD1 | TRBV29-1 | NA | CSAGTGGTEAFF | TGCAGCGCCGGGACAGGGGGCACTGAAGCTTTCTTT
TRBJ2-7 | NA | TRBV6-5 | few | CASSYTGNEQYF | TGTGCCAGCAGTTACACAGGGAACGAGCAGTACTTC
TRBJ1-4 | TRBD1 | TRBV12-3/TRBV12-4 | NA | CASRSGDSEKLFF | TGTGCCAGCAGGTCTGGGGACAGTGAAAAACTGTTTTTT
TRBJ2-2 | NA | TRBV30 | NA | CAWGSGELFF | TGTGCCTGGGGGAGCGGGGAGCTGTTTTTT
TRBJ2-3 | TRBD2 | TRBV6-5 | NA | CASAGGGSTDTQYF | TGTGCCAGCGCCGGGGGAGGGAGCACAGATACGCAGTATTTT
TRBJ2-7 | NA | TRBV3-1/TRBV3-2 | NA | CASSNRVDEQYF | TGTGCCAGCAGCAACAGGGTGGACGAGCAGTACTTC
TRBJ2-4 | NA | TRBV15 | NA | CATSRDGGGIQYF | TGTGCCACCAGCAGAGATGGCGGAGGCATTCAGTACTTC